Sequencing of this T cell receptor (beta chain) was carried out in a study of TIL therapy for anti-PD-1-resistant metastatic lung cancer. The CDR3 sequence is 15 residues long. Per the germline V gene, CDR1 is SEHNR and CDR2 is FQNEAQ (reference sequence). V trimming: 5 bases; J trimming: 1 base; junction bases outside the gene matches: 5. The time point is: pre-treatment sample, taken before nivolumab and TIL therapy. Tumor tissue came from excised metastases, mostly pleural nodules or supraclavicular lymph nodes. This was the immunoSEQ v3 assay. Libraries were prepared by immunoSEQ multiplex PCR; TCRdb keeps only in-frame clonotypes and omits some of them. The sample has over 25,000 clones; about two thirds are singletons.

The rearrangement links TRBV7-9 to TRBJ1-5; 7 nucleotides agree with TRBD1. Sequencing was performed on tumor tissue, taken at baseline. This receptor was taken from a person aged 25-80 years with non-small cell lung cancer. The CDR3 reads CASSQGGRSNQPQHF. CDR3 nucleotide sequence: TGTGCCAGCAGCCAGGGGGGTCGGAGCAATCAGCCCCAGCATTTT.